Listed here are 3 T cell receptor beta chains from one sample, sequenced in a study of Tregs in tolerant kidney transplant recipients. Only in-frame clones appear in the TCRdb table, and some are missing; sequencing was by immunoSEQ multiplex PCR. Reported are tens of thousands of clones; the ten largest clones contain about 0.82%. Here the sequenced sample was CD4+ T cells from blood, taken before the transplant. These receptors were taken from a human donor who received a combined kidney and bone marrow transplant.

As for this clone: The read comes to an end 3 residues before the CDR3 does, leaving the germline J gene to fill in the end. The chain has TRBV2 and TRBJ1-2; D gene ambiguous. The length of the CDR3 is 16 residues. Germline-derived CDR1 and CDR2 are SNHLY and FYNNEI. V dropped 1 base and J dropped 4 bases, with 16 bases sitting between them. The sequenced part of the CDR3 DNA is TGTGCCAGCAGTGAAGAGATGGCAGTCATTGCCTATGGC. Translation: CASSEEMAVIAYG. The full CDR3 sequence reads CASSEEMAVIAYGYTF.

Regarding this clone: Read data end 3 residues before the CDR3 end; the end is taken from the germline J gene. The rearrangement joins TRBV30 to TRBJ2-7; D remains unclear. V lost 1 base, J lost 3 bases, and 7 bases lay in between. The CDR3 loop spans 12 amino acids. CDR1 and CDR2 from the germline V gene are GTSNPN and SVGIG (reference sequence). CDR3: CAWSGGSYEQYF. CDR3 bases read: TGTGCCTGGAGTGGCGGCAGCTACGAG.

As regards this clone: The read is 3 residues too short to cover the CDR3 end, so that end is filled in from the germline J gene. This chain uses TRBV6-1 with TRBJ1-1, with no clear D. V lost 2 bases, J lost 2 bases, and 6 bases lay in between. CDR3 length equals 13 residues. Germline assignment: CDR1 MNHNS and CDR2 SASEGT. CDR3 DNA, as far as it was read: TGTGCCAGCAGTGAATTAATCAACACTGAA. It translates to CASSELINTE. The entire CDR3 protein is CASSELINTEAFF.